These 11 T cell receptor beta chains were all obtained from the same sample, sequenced in a study of T cells in localized non-small cell lung cancer. Generated by immunoSEQ multiplex PCR, the TCRdb table keeps only in-frame clones and is missing some. The table records about 15,000 clones, about 85% of them present only once. The sample consisted of peripheral blood, taken before any cancer treatment. All receptors derive from an older female donor with stage I squamous cell lung carcinoma.

The chain combines TRBV15 with TRBJ2-1, with TRBD2 identical over 13 bases. CDR1 LNHNV and CDR2 YYDKDF come from the germline V gene (reference sequence). CDR3 size: 17 residues. V dropped 6 bases and J dropped 3; count of bases not matched to a gene: 8. The CDR3 DNA sequence: TGTGCCACCAGTCCCGGACTAGCGGGGGTTATCTACAATGAGCAGTTCTTC. It yields the protein CATSPGLAGVIYNEQFF.

This clone was recorded a few times. The V call is TRBV10-3, the J call TRBJ2-1; 10 bases align to TRBD1. CDR3 length: 14 amino acids. Per the germline V gene, CDR1 is ENHRY and CDR2 is SYGVKD. V lost 8 bases, J lost 9 bases, and 10 bases stayed unmatched. As DNA, the CDR3 is TGTGCCATCGGAGGGACAGGGGAACACGGTGAGCAGTTCTTC. The encoded protein is CAIGGTGEHGEQFF.

Details on this clone: A read error may produce the germline difference seen at one junction end. The chain combines TRBV27 with TRBJ1-5; TRBD1 might be the D (5 bases). The CDR3 has 16 residues. Germline-derived CDR1 and CDR2 are MNHEY and SMNVEV (reference sequence). CDR3 sequence (DNA): TGTGCCCGCAGTTCCCACGGAAGGGGTGGAGAACAGCCCCAGCATTTT. Its protein product is CARSSHGRGGEQPQHF.

This clone counts as hyperexpanded. Other DNA sequences in this specimen translate into the identical CDR3. The chain is built from TRBV11-2 and TRBJ2-3, with D maybe TRBD2 (6 bases). V was shortened by 1 base and J by 0 bases, with 8 bases between the two germline ends. Per germline, CDR1 SGHAT and CDR2 FQNNGV. The CDR3 has 15 amino acids. The DNA for the CDR3 is TGTGCCAGCAGCTTAGCAAGCGGGAGCACAGATACGCAGTATTTT. Translating it yields CASSLASGSTDTQYF.

The gene calls are TRBV18 and TRBJ1-2; D may be TRBD1 (6 bases). This CDR3 contains 14 residues. CDR1 and CDR2 from the germline V gene are KGHSH and LQKENI. V was shortened by 5 bases and J by 3 bases, with 13 bases between the two germline ends. The CDR3 sequence is CASSETAGDYGYTF. CDR3 DNA: TGTGCCAGCTCAGAAACGGCAGGGGACTATGGCTACACCTTC.

The chain joins TRBV11-2 to TRBJ1-1; unclear D gene. Trimming pared 5 bases from V and 4 bases from J, leaving 17 bases between. The V gene's germline CDR1 is SGHAT and CDR2 FQNNGV. CDR3 size: 15 residues. The DNA for the CDR3 is TGTGCCAGCAGCCACCTCCTGCGGGTCGGCACTGAAGCTTTCTTT. Translation: CASSHLLRVGTEAFF.

V is TRBV30 and J is TRBJ1-5; D is undetermined. Germline lookup yields CDR1 GTSNPN and CDR2 SVGIG (reference sequence). The CDR3 has 13 amino acids. Trimming removed 0 bases at V and 5 bases at J, with 8 bases between. The CDR3 here is CAWSVKRDQPQHF. The CDR3 DNA follows: TGTGCCTGGAGTGTCAAAAGGGATCAGCCCCAGCATTTT.

This rearrangement joins TRBV2 to TRBJ2-5, with 9 bases that match TRBD1. Germline trimming cut 5 bases from V and 4 bases from J; bases unmatched to any gene: 5. This CDR3 is 14 amino acids long. CDR1 is SNHLY and CDR2 is FYNNEI in the germline V gene. This CDR3 is CASSRQGVGETQYF. The CDR3, as DNA: TGTGCCAGCAGTCGACAGGGGGTGGGAGAGACCCAGTACTTC.

This chain joins TRBV19 and TRBJ2-5; 7 bases match TRBD1. Trimming took 9 bases from V and 5 from J; bases not matched to a gene: 9. From germline, CDR1 is LNHDA and CDR2 SQIVND (reference sequence). The CDR3 has 13 amino acids. This chain's CDR3 is CASRRQGVETQYF. The CDR3 DNA follows: TGTGCCAGCCGCCGACAGGGTGTGGAGACCCAGTACTTC.

This clone was observed a single time. This chain joins TRBV13 and TRBJ2-7; TRBD1 aligns across 7 bases. Looked up from germline, CDR1 is PRHDT and CDR2 is FYEKMQ (reference sequence). V gave up 5 bases and J gave up 9 bases; unmatched junction bases: 7. CDR3 length: 12 amino acids. DNA for the CDR3: TGTGCCAGCAGCAATGGGGACAGCGGGCAGTACTTC. Protein: CASSNGDSGQYF.

V is TRBV19 and J is TRBJ1-5; 7 bases agree with TRBD1. CDR3 size: 16 residues. The germline V gene has CDR1 LNHDA and CDR2 SQIVND (reference sequence). Trimming cost V 0 bases and J 2 bases; bases outside gene matches: 4. For the CDR3, the DNA is TGTGCCAGTAGTATAGACAACAGGGGTGGCAATCAGCCCCAGCATTTT. Translated, it gives CASSIDNRGGNQPQHF.